This T cell receptor beta chain was identified during a study of T cell responses to AZD1222 COVID-19 vaccine. Findings and limits, study-wide: The donor cohort was predominantly white British with a female majority, and clonal diversity may have been underestimated. Baseline serology detected seropositivity in only five to seven AZD1222 recipients. Spike-specific TCR depth and breadth grew after two AZD1222 doses.

Concerning this clone: Its antigen is not known.

TCRdb's table, derived via immunoSEQ multiplex PCR, lists solely in-frame clones and lacks some. The sample has about 100,000 clones, more than 70% seen once. CDR1 is KGHDR and CDR2 is SFDVKD in the germline V gene. V lost 2 bases to trimming and J lost 5 bases; unmatched junction nucleotides: 7. The CDR3 is made up of 16 amino acids. The genes are TRBV24-1 and TRBJ2-3; 9 nucleotides match TRBD1. The starting material was peripheral blood, obtained on day 0 of MenACWY control vaccination. The TCR sequence derives from an adult in good health. The CDR3, as DNA: TGTGCCACCAGTGATTCCGGGACAGGGAAGGAAGATACGCAGTATTTT. Translating gives CATSDSGTGKEDTQYF.